The present T cell receptor (beta chain) was sequenced within a study of cytomegalovirus exposure and HLA in healthy donors (dated by TCRdb to about 2017). Some background on the complete study: According to a later analysis, one platform produced both the 100 to 150 validation repertoires and the 720 or so repertoires of the first cohort. The aim of the study was to test whether cataloging public T cell receptors could identify signatures of past pathogen exposure. Along with the 666-subject first cohort, a separate validation cohort of around 110 different subjects was used. The study combined high-throughput TCR immunosequencing, statistical association of individual TCRs with disease status, and machine learning to predict cytomegalovirus infection status.

Regarding this clone: This receptor's antigen is unknown. Qualities for individual bases were not recorded, and no much larger clone is one base off.

Broader findings and caveats from the paper: Cytomegalovirus status was reported to be diagnosed by the classifier with high specificity and sensitivity in both the original and validation cohorts. The study gave a list of some 150 TCR beta chains associated with cytomegalovirus. All 130 or so repertoires were used to score co-occurrence in the validation cohort in a later analysis, because that analysis had no HLA typing for the cohort. In a later analysis, TCRs clustered in the first cohort were found to also tend to co-occur in the roughly 120 validation repertoires, with 94% of cluster scores above 0. In vitro tests confirmed that a few of the cytomegalovirus-associated TCR beta chains recognize cytomegalovirus antigens. The authors suggested that the approach could potentially be extended to other disease states and immunological phenotypes. Most TCR sequences were observed very rarely across donors, whereas some public TCRs were present in many individuals.

The CDR3 goes from the cysteine to the phenylalanine over 12 residues. Here the CDR3 DNA is all that survives: 36 bases in frame from base 1. In the germline V gene, CDR1 corresponds to SNHLY and CDR2 to FYNNEI. V and J are trimmed by 6 bases and 7 bases, and the gene matches miss 3 bases of the junction. Separate from the approximately 690-subject first cohort, the validation cohort of 95 to 150 subjects was the group to which the donors belonged. The library was prepared using the immunoSEQ multiplex PCR assay. Under the source paper's analysis protocol: A statistical classification framework was built for diagnosing cytomegalovirus status from the catalog of TCR beta chain sequences. Imported from immuneACCESS, the table was reduced by TCRdb to in-frame sequences with V and J called. These copies leave out some clones; in studies compared against another copy, an unresolved V gene accounts for under half, and the cause of the remainder is not known. That table is the source of V, J and clone size, and D and trimming were worked out from the DNA. The sample records 45,000 to 70,000 clones, about 92% of which are singletons. About 1% of the sample comes from the top ten.

The receptor chain draws on TRBV2 and TRBJ1-2; 9 central nucleotides agree with TRBD1. The TCR sequence derives from a young man in good health and CMV-seronegative. The sequencing input was PBMCs. CDR3 protein: CASRGQGGGYTF. The DNA sequence is as follows: TGTGCCAGCAGGGGACAGGGTGGTGGCTACACCTTC.